This T cell receptor beta chain was profiled in a study of CD8 T cells in Susac syndrome (dated by TCRdb to the late 2010s). Describing the broader study: Repertoire sequencing was used to test whether CD8+ T cell activation and differentiation in Susac syndrome was antigen driven. Broad study findings and their caveats: The number of individuals in the TCR sequencing and HLA analysis was recognized as being relatively small.

In regard to this clonotype: Its antigen target is currently unknown. Base qualities are not provided; no much larger clone lies one nucleotide away.

High-throughput TCR beta sequencing profiled peripheral blood CD8+ and CD4+ T cells from healthy donors, Susac syndrome patients and multiple sclerosis patients. The multiple sclerosis controls were treatment-naive patients who had stable or active relapsing-remitting disease and met the revised McDonald criteria. Bulk CD8+ and CD4+ T cells were purified magnetically by negative isolation, whereas CD8+ TEMRA cells were enriched by FACS. Blood was collected in EDTA tubes and processed within 24 hours, with PBMCs isolated through density gradient centrifugation. PBMCs intended for TCR sequencing were cryopreserved in liquid nitrogen and were subsequently thawed in a 37 degrees C water bath. The sorted or isolated CD4+, CD8+ and CD8+ TEMRA cells reached a purity of at least 90%. Reading the germline V gene gives CDR1 MNHNS and CDR2 SASEGT. After removal of 5 bases from V and 0 bases from J, the junction retains 11 bases not matched to a gene. The CDR3 has 18 amino acids, counting the end cysteine and phenylalanine. The CDR3 DNA has 54 bases and is translated from base 1.

RNA was extracted with the RNeasy kit and roughly 0.45 to 1 ug was reverse transcribed using random hexamers. The immunoSEQ multiplex PCR assay, which covers 54 Vbeta and 13 Jbeta segments, was used to amplify TCR beta CDR3 regions. To correct PCR amplification bias, a synthetic template baseline was used for both primer optimization and computational correction. Per the original workflow: Reads were assigned to V, D and J genes according to IMGT and analyzed in immunoSEQ Analyzer, with only productive sequences retained. To calculate clonality, Shannon entropy was normalized by log2 of the number of productive unique sequences and then subtracted from one. For each patient and control, public and private clones were evaluated among the 100 most prevalent clones. Clones were defined as Susac-specific if absent from the healthy and MS cohorts, from around 1,100 published viral clones and from other ImmuneACCESS disease sequences. TCRdb ran its own pipeline on the public reads, namely fastp trimming at Q25 and MiXCR clone calling, and kept in-frame beta chains. When rows share a CDR3 protein, they turn into one entry using the most common DNA and genes. These V and J calls originate from TCRdb's pipeline instead of the authors' own analysis. Counted in this sample were approximately 140,000 distinct CDR3 sequences; 85% to 95% of them appeared once. The ten most abundant clones make up 0.11% of the sample.

This sequence was found in a human donor with multiple sclerosis. Sequences were obtained from CD4+ T cells from PBMCs. This sequence uses TRBV6-1 and TRBJ2-3, with TRBD2 matching 10 junction bases. The DNA sequence is as follows: TGTGCCAGCAGTCAGAACAAAAGACTAGCGGGTAGCACAGATACGCAGTATTTT. Its protein reads: CASSQNKRLAGSTDTQYF.